This section outlines one TCR beta chain sequence together with its context. This CDR3 has 13 amino acids. The V segment lost 1 base and the J segment 4 bases; nucleotides outside the gene matches: 1. Germline V lookup: CDR1 SGHDT, CDR2 YYEEEE. Per the study methods: Amplification from reference gene primers served as the basis for estimated nucleated cell counts. Here immunoSEQ multiplex PCR was the method, and the copy in TCRdb shows in-frame clones only, minus some. The D gene and trimming were derived from the DNA, and the V and J assignments and clone size from that table. The sample lists approximately 100,000 clones, over 55% seen once, with roughly 0.9% in the top ten. The source of the sample is a study of blood T cell repertoires in COVID-19. Whole-study context: Sites in the United States, Italy and Spain provided acute and convalescent COVID-19 samples.

The sequence derives from a human donor with acute or convalescent COVID-19. The donor label of this sample is uncertain. The sequencing sample was made of peripheral blood. The chain carries TRBV5-6 and TRBJ2-5; 7 positions agree with TRBD1. CDR3 loop: CASSLTGVETQYF. The CDR3, as DNA: TGTGCCAGCAGCTTGACAGGGGTAGAGACCCAGTACTTC.